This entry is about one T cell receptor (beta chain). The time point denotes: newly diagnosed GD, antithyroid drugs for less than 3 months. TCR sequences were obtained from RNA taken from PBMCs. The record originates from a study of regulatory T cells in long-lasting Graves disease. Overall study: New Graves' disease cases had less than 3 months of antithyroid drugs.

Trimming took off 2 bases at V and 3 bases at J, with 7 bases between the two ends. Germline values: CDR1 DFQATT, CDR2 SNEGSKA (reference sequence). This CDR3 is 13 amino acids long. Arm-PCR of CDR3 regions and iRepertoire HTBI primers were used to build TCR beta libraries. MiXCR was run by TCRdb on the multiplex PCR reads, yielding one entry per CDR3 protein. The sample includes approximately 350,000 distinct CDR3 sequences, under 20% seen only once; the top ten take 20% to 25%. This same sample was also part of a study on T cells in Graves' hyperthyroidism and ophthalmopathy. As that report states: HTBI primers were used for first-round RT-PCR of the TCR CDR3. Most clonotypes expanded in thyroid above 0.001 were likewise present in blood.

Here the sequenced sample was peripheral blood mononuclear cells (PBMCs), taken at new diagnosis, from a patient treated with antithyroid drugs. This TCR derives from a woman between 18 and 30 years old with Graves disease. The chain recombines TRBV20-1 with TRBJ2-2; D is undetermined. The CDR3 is CSARRADTGELFF. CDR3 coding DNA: TGCAGTGCTAGAAGGGCGGACACCGGGGAGCTGTTTTTT.